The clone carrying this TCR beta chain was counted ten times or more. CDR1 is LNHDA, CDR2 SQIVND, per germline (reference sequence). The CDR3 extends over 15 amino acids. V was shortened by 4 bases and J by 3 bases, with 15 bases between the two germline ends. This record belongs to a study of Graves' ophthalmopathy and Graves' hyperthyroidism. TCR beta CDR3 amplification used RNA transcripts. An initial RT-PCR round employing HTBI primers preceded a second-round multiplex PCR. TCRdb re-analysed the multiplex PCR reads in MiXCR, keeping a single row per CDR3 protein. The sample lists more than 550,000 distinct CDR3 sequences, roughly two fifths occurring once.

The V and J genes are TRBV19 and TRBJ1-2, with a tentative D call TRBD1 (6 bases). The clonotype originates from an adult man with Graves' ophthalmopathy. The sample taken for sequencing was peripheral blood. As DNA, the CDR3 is TGTGCCAGTAGTACCCGGGACAATCAAGACTATGGCTACACCTTC. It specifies CASSTRDNQDYGYTF.